The clone carrying this T cell receptor (beta chain) has more than one count but fewer than ten. These data are taken from a study of blood T cell repertoires in COVID-19. The overall study: Samples of COVID-19 (acute and convalescent) were obtained from the United States, Italy and Spain.

Trimming stripped 3 bases from V and 5 bases from J, with 19 bases between. Germline V CDR1 and CDR2: MDHEN, SYDVKM. The CDR3 sequence is 16 residues long. Clones were sequenced by immunoSEQ multiplex PCR, and TCRdb holds only the in-frame ones, with some missing. The table lists 210,000 or so clones, approximately 85% of them singletons, with less than 8% in the top ten. V usage is TRBV28 and J usage is TRBJ1-2; maybe TRBD1 (5 bases). The receptor was derived from a woman in her forties or fifties with active or convalescent COVID-19. Specimen: peripheral blood. The CDR3 bases are TGTGCCAGCAGTTTTAGCGGGTTTGGGGGGTCGTATGGCTACACCTTC. Its translation: CASSFSGFGGSYGYTF.